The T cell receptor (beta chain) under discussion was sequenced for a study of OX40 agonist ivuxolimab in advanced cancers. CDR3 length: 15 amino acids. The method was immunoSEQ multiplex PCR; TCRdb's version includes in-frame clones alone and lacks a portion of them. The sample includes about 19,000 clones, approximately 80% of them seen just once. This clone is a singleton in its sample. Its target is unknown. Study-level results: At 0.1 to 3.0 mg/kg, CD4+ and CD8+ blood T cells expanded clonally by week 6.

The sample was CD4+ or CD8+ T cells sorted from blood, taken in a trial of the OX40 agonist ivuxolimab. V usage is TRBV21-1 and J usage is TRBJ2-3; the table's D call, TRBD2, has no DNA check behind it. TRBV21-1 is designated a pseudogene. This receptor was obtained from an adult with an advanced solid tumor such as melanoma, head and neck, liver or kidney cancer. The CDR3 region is CASSKVSSGSDTQYF. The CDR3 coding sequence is TGTGCCAGCAGCAAAGTTTCGAGCGGGAGCGATACGCAGTATTTT.